This TCR beta chain was identified in a study of T cells after yellow fever vaccination. As TCR cDNA was made by 5'RACE template switching, a universal primer site and UMIs were added. Using its own MiXCR run on the 5' RACE reads, TCRdb lists one record per CDR3 protein. This sample has 100,000 to 150,000 distinct CDR3 sequences, with 13% to 15% found just once. Trimming took off 6 bases at V and 5 bases at J, with 18 bases between the two ends. Germline lookup yields CDR1 SGHRS and CDR2 YFSETQ. This CDR3 spans 15 amino acids. This clonotype came up many times. The receptor's source is a man between 18 and 35 years old who received the YFV17D yellow fever vaccine. V and J are TRBV5-1 and TRBJ2-1; possible D gene TRBD1, 6 bases. The specimen comprised CD8+ T cells sorted from PBMCs, sampled 5 days after the yellow fever booster vaccination. The DNA of the CDR3 is TGCGCCAGCACACCTTCGAGACAGGCCAACAATGAGCAGTTCTTC. Translated: CASTPSRQANNEQFF.